These 29 T cell receptor beta chains originate from one sample sequenced in a study of Ad26.COV2.S vaccination and SARS-CoV-2 variants. Treatment given: some 20 received Ad26.COV2.S at low or high dose, single or two shots; five or six received placebo; per-sample allocation not given. After the first vaccine or placebo injection, samples were drawn on day 63. Clones were sequenced by immunoSEQ multiplex PCR, and TCRdb holds only the in-frame ones, with some missing. Found here are 300,000 to 350,000 clones, 88% of them singletons; the top ten hold around 6.1%. Here the sequenced sample was peripheral blood, taken in a trial of Ad26.COV2.S vaccine versus placebo. These receptors were obtained from a person between 18 and 60 years old who received the Ad26.COV2.S COVID-19 vaccine or a placebo.

The chain recombines TRBV30 with TRBJ2-6, with 10 bases that match TRBD1. Germline V gives CDR1 GTSNPN, CDR2 SVGIG (reference sequence). J gave up 5 bases and V 2 bases, and 9 bases lay outside the gene matches. There are 17 residues in the CDR3. The CDR3 region is CAWSWTGGIRRANVLTF. In DNA form, the CDR3 reads TGTGCCTGGAGTTGGACAGGGGGTATCCGTCGGGCCAACGTCCTGACTTTC. The whole variable domain, filled in from reference TRBV30 and TRBJ2-6, reads SQTIHQWPATLVQPVGSPLSLECTVEGTSNPNLYWYRQAAGRGLQLLFYSVGIGQISSEVPQNLSASRPQDRQFILSSKKLLLSDSGFYLCAWSWTGGIRRANVLTFGAGSRLTVL.

The chain employs TRBV28 and TRBJ2-7; tentatively, D is TRBD2 (5 bases). Germline CDR1 reads MDHEN; CDR2 reads SYDVKM. V lost 1 base to trimming and J lost 0 bases, with 10 bases between them. The CDR3 runs 15 residues. The CDR3 loop reads CASSLLLGDSYEQYF. CDR3 coding DNA: TGTGCCAGCAGTTTATTACTAGGCGACTCCTACGAGCAGTACTTC. Using reference TRBV28 and TRBJ2-7 for the parts outside the CDR3, the full variable domain is DVKVTQSSRYLVKRTGEKVFLECVQDMDHENMFWYRQDPGLGLRLIYFSYDVKMKEKGDIPEGYSVSREKKERFSLILESASTNQTSMYLCASSLLLGDSYEQYFGPGTRLTVT.

This chain uses TRBV6-2 or TRBV6-3 with TRBJ2-7; possible D gene TRBD1, 6 bases. Trimming stripped 3 bases from V and 5 bases from J, with 14 bases between. Germline lookup yields CDR1 MNHEY and CDR2 SVGEGT. This CDR3 contains 14 residues. The CDR3 DNA sequence: TGTGCCAGCAGTTATAACAGGGTACGAGACGAGCAGTACTTC. This translates into CASSYNRVRDEQYF.

The chain links TRBV27 to TRBJ2-6; D gene uncertain. This CDR3 is built from 15 residues. V gave up 0 bases and J gave up 0 bases, with 3 bases separating them. In germline, CDR1 is MNHEY, CDR2 SMNVEV (reference sequence). The CDR3: CASSLSHSGANVLTF. In nucleotides, the CDR3 is TGTGCCAGCAGTTTATCCCACTCTGGGGCCAACGTCCTGACTTTC.

This sequence joins TRBV3-1 (or the pseudogene TRBV3-2) and TRBJ2-7, with 12 bases identical to TRBD2. CDR1 is LGHDT and CDR2 is YNNKEL in the germline V gene (reference sequence). The CDR3 length is 15 residues. V lost 3 bases to trimming and J lost 3 bases; unmatched junction nucleotides: 3. CDR3 sequence: CASSHGTSGFYEQYF. CDR3 DNA: TGTGCCAGCAGCCACGGGACTAGCGGGTTCTACGAGCAGTACTTC.

The chain combines TRBV6-6 with TRBJ1-4, with 7 bases lining up with TRBD1. J was trimmed by 6 bases and V by 3 bases; bases with no gene match: 10. Germline V lookup: CDR1 MNHNY, CDR2 SVGAGI (reference sequence). The CDR3 loop spans 16 amino acids. The CDR3 DNA follows: TGTGCCAGCAGTTATATCTCAACAGGGGCCCATGAAAAACTGTTTTTT. Its translation is CASSYISTGAHEKLFF.

V and J are TRBV6-5 and TRBJ1-2; D call uncertain. This CDR3 has 12 residues. Germline V gives CDR1 MNHEY, CDR2 SVGAGI. V lost 4 bases and J 5 bases, leaving 8 bases between the germline ends. CDR3 coding DNA: TGTGCCAGCAGTTCCACCGAGTATGGCTACACCTTC. Translating gives CASSSTEYGYTF.

The chain recombines TRBV5-1 with TRBJ2-2; the D is unclear. Germline V gene sequence: CDR1 SGHRS, CDR2 YFSETQ. The CDR3 sequence is 15 residues long. V dropped 3 bases and J dropped 2 bases, with 11 bases sitting between them. CDR3 residues: CASSYGPFNTGELFF. The DNA for the CDR3 is TGCGCCAGCAGCTATGGTCCGTTTAACACCGGGGAGCTGTTTTTT.

The chain employs TRBV6-5 and TRBJ1-2, with D hard to call. The germline V gene has CDR1 MNHEY and CDR2 SVGAGI. Trimming took off 8 bases at V and 2 bases at J, with 12 bases between the two ends. This CDR3 region has 13 residues. The CDR3 reads CASPATGNYGYTF. The CDR3 bases are TGTGCCAGCCCCGCTACGGGAAACTATGGCTACACCTTC.

The chain has TRBV7-2 and TRBJ2-3; D perhaps matches TRBD2 (5 bases). Germline assignment: CDR1 SGHTA and CDR2 FQGNSA. The V gene lost 1 base and the J gene lost 5 bases, with 13 bases spanning the gap. This CDR3 region has 15 residues. The chain's CDR3 is CASSLVPSRGDTQYF. The CDR3 coding sequence is TGTGCCAGCAGCTTAGTCCCCTCACGGGGAGATACGCAGTATTTT.

J is TRBJ2-2 and V is TRBV7-3; D unresolved. Trimming took off 5 bases at V and 2 bases at J, with 18 bases between the two ends. The germline V gene encodes CDR1 SGHTA and CDR2 FQGTGA. CDR3 size: 17 residues. The CDR3: CASSRSPARTNTGELFF. In DNA, the CDR3 is TGTGCCAGCAGCCGATCCCCTGCCCGAACTAACACCGGGGAGCTGTTTTTT.

The chain couples TRBV6-2 or TRBV6-3 to TRBJ2-2, with a possible D match to TRBD2 (6 bases). Between the trimmed V and J ends, which lost 2 bases and 4 bases, there was a span of 8 bases. Germline values: CDR1 MNHEY, CDR2 SVGEGT. The CDR3 contains 14 residues. CDR3 sequence (DNA): TGTGCCAGCAGTTACGGACTAATCACCGGGGAGCTGTTTTTT. Residues: CASSYGLITGELFF.

The CDR3 protein is CASSPVDTEAFF. As DNA, the CDR3 is TGTGCCAGCAGCCCCGTGGACACTGAAGCTTTCTTT. This chain joins TRBV3-1 (or the pseudogene TRBV3-2) and TRBJ1-1; no clear D gene. The V gene's germline CDR1 is LGHDT and CDR2 YNNKEL (reference sequence). V was trimmed by 4 bases and J by 3 bases, leaving 6 bases between them. The CDR3 length is 12 residues.

This chain links TRBV7-6 with TRBJ2-1; TRBD2 might be the D (6 bases). V was cut by 5 bases and J by 8 bases, with 16 bases left in between. Germline lookup yields CDR1 SGHVS and CDR2 FNYEAQ. The CDR3 covers 14 residues. The CDR3 loop is CASSLGARGDEQFF. The CDR3 region has the DNA TGTGCCAGCAGCCTAGGGGCGCGGGGCGATGAGCAGTTCTTC.

The V and J genes are TRBV19 and TRBJ1-6; D gene unclear. The V and J ends lost 9 bases and 7 bases respectively, with 16 bases between them. Germline CDR1 and CDR2: LNHDA and SQIVND (reference sequence). CDR3 length equals 14 residues. The DNA for the CDR3 is TGTGCCAGCGGCCAAGAGCTGGGGAATTCACCCCTCCACTTT. Its translation: CASGQELGNSPLHF.

This clone was seen just once. This chain connects TRBV4-1 to TRBJ2-1; 7 positions agree with TRBD2. The V gene end was trimmed by 2 bases and the J gene end by 7 bases; junction bases not matched to a gene: 11. The germline CDR1 and CDR2 sequences are MGHRA and YSYEKL. This CDR3 is 16 amino acids long. For the CDR3, the DNA is TGCGCCAGCAGCCAACCCCATGGTGCGGGGGTTAATGAGCAGTTCTTC. Its protein product is CASSQPHGAGVNEQFF.

The chain links TRBV5-1 to TRBJ1-5, with 10 bases identical to TRBD1. Germline V lookup: CDR1 SGHRS, CDR2 YFSETQ. The V segment lost 5 bases and the J segment 7 bases; nucleotides outside the gene matches: 6. CDR3 length: 14 amino acids. This CDR3 is CASRLGQGGQPQHF. DNA of the CDR3: TGCGCCAGCAGATTAGGACAGGGGGGACAGCCCCAGCATTTT.

The gene calls are TRBV11-2 and TRBJ2-3, with 14 nucleotides matching TRBD2. The junction had 7 bases not matched to a gene; V was cut back by 6 bases and J by 5 bases. Germline assignment: CDR1 SGHAT and CDR2 FQNNGV. The CDR3 consists of 16 residues. The chain's CDR3 is CASSRTSGRYGDTQYF. The CDR3, as DNA: TGTGCCAGCAGTAGGACTAGCGGGAGGTATGGAGATACGCAGTATTTT.

The gene calls are TRBV4-3 and TRBJ2-6; 8 bases line up with TRBD1. The CDR3 length is 18 residues. With 3 bases clipped from V and 4 bases from J, the junction kept 11 bases outside the gene matches. Looked up from germline, CDR1 is LGHNA and CDR2 is YSLEER. CDR3 residues: CASSQAPPGGRGANVLTF. In nucleotides, the CDR3 is TGCGCCAGCAGCCAGGCGCCCCCAGGGGGCAGAGGGGCCAACGTCCTGACTTTC.

The chain has TRBV30 and TRBJ1-2; TRBD1 matches at 7 bases. This CDR3 is built from 13 residues. Looked up from germline, CDR1 is GTSNPN and CDR2 is SVGIG (reference sequence). V was clipped by 8 bases and J by 3 bases; unmatched bases: 9. As DNA, the CDR3 is TGTGCCCGAAGACAGGGCCTCGACTATGGCTACACCTTC. This gives the protein CARRQGLDYGYTF. The whole variable domain, filled in from reference TRBV30 and TRBJ1-2, reads SQTIHQWPATLVQPVGSPLSLECTVEGTSNPNLYWYRQAAGRGLQLLFYSVGIGQISSEVPQNLSASRPQDRQFILSSKKLLLSDSGFYLCARRQGLDYGYTFGSGTRLTVV.

V and J are TRBV7-9 and TRBJ2-2, with D maybe TRBD1 (6 bases). Per germline, CDR1 SEHNR and CDR2 FQNEAQ (reference sequence). Trimming pared 5 bases from V and 3 bases from J, leaving 16 bases between. This CDR3 is 16 amino acids long. The CDR3 coding sequence is TGTGCCAGCAGCATAGGGACACTCGTGGACACCGGGGAGCTGTTTTTT. Translation gives CASSIGTLVDTGELFF.

The rearrangement links TRBV4-3 to TRBJ2-5; TRBD1 agrees at 11 bases. The CDR3 is made up of 16 amino acids. Germline CDR1 is LGHNA and CDR2 is YSLEER. With 3 bases clipped from V and 1 base from J, the junction kept 4 bases outside the gene matches. As DNA, the CDR3 is TGCGCCAGCAGCCAGGACGGGACAGGGGGCCAAGAGACCCAGTACTTC. Residues: CASSQDGTGGQETQYF.

This rearrangement joins TRBV5-1 to TRBJ1-2; no reliable D call. Germline V gene lookup returns CDR1 SGHRS and CDR2 YFSETQ. CDR3 size: 14 residues. Trimming cost V 2 bases and J 2 bases, with 10 bases left between them. The CDR3, as DNA: TGCGCCAGCAGCTTATTAGACCTCAACTATGGCTACACCTTC. Encoded protein: CASSLLDLNYGYTF.

The chain carries TRBV5-4 and TRBJ2-3, with D perhaps matching TRBD2 (6 bases). Germline CDR1 reads SGHNT; CDR2 reads YYREEE (reference sequence). This CDR3 contains 15 residues. Trimming took 4 bases from V and 6 from J, leaving 18 bases between them. The CDR3 DNA sequence: TGTGCCAGCAGCACCCCATGGACTACGGACGATACGCAGTATTTT. It encodes CASSTPWTTDDTQYF.

This clone showed up just once. The J gene is TRBJ1-2, the V gene TRBV11-3; no clear D. The CDR3 has 12 residues. Germline CDR1 is SGHNT and CDR2 is YENEEA. With 4 bases removed from V and 4 bases from J, the gap between germline ends came to 7 bases. The CDR3 nucleotides are TGTGCCAGCAGCTCGGACGGCTATGGCTACACCTTC. Its protein product is CASSSDGYGYTF.

V is TRBV11-3 and J is TRBJ2-3, with unresolved D. Germline-derived CDR1 and CDR2 are SGHNT and YENEEA. This CDR3 is 13 amino acids long. V was pared by 5 bases and J by 4 bases, with 10 bases between. Written as DNA, the CDR3 is TGTGCCAGCAGCCCAAGGATGGCAGATACGCAGTATTTT. This codes for CASSPRMADTQYF.

This clone was observed once. This chain joins TRBV5-1 and TRBJ1-1; 7 positions match TRBD1. This CDR3 has 15 amino acids. Germline loops: CDR1 SGHRS, CDR2 YFSETQ. V dropped 0 bases and J dropped 4; count of bases not matched to a gene: 6. CDR3: CASSLGSGTATEAFF. As DNA, the CDR3 is TGCGCCAGCAGCTTGGGTTCTGGGACAGCCACTGAAGCTTTCTTT. Filled out from reference TRBV5-1 and TRBJ1-1, the complete variable domain reads KAGVTQTPRYLIKTRGQQVTLSCSPISGHRSVSWYQQTPGQGLQFLFEYFSETQRNKGNFPGRFSGRQFSNSRSEMNVSTLELGDSALYLCASSLGSGTATEAFFGQGTRLTVV.

The chain employs TRBV5-1 and TRBJ2-3; perhaps TRBD2 as D (5 bases). In germline, CDR1 is SGHRS, CDR2 YFSETQ. This CDR3 is 15 amino acids long. The germline V and J ends were trimmed by 1 base and 2 bases, with 11 bases remaining between them. The CDR3 bases are TGCGCCAGCAGCTTGCCAGGAGGAGCCACAGATACGCAGTATTTT. It codes for CASSLPGGATDTQYF.

V and J are TRBV28 and TRBJ2-5; D gene unclear. CDR3 length: 16 amino acids. Germline CDR1 and CDR2: MDHEN and SYDVKM. Trimming shortened V by 4 bases and J by 5 bases, and 20 bases separated the two germline ends. The CDR3, as DNA: TGTGCCAGCAGTTCCCTATTATCTGCGAGGTGGGAGACCCAGTACTTC. It yields the protein CASSSLLSARWETQYF.